The 6 T cell receptor beta chains below come from one sample, sequenced in a study of T cells in Graves' hyperthyroidism and ophthalmopathy. Regions amplified from RNA transcripts were the TCR beta CDR3 regions. When the TCR CDR3 underwent first-round RT-PCR, the HTBI primer set was used. Using its own MiXCR run on the multiplex PCR reads, TCRdb lists one record per CDR3 protein. The sample lists about 560,000 distinct CDR3 sequences; about a sixth were seen once. The sequenced sample was blood. Receptors were obtained from a woman under 30 with Graves' hyperthyroidism.

V is TRBV18 and J is TRBJ1-1; D ambiguous. Trimming removed 6 bases at V and 1 base at J, with 9 bases between. This CDR3 has 13 residues. Per germline, CDR1 KGHSH and CDR2 LQKENI. CDR3 in amino acids: CASSTTQNTEAFF. DNA of the CDR3: TGTGCCAGCTCGACCACTCAGAACACTGAAGCTTTCTTT. Complete variable domain (other parts from reference TRBV18 and TRBJ1-1): NAGVMQNPRHLVRRRGQEARLRCSPMKGHSHVYWYRQLPEEGLKFMVYLQKENIIDESGMPKERFSAEFPKEGPSILRIQQVVRGDSAAYFCASSTTQNTEAFFGQGTRLTVV.

This clonotype was counted once. The DNA of the CDR3 is TGTGTCTGTTCTGGGGCCAACGTCCTGACTTTC. Protein sequence: CVCSGANVLTF. This chain uses TRBV6-1 with TRBJ2-6; the D is unclear. The CDR3 length is 11 residues. Germline V gene sequence: CDR1 MNHNS, CDR2 SASEGT.

The rearrangement joins TRBV7-2 to TRBJ2-1; a weak D match, TRBD2 (6 bases). Germline V gene lookup returns CDR1 SGHTA and CDR2 FQGNSA. The V and J ends lost 5 bases and 10 bases respectively, with 12 bases between them. The CDR3 runs to 12 residues. The CDR3 here is CASSILAKEQFF. The CDR3 DNA sequence: TGTGCCAGCAGCATCCTAGCGAAAGAGCAGTTCTTC.

CDR3 in amino acids: CASSHDGQYKDGYTF. CDR3 coding DNA: TGTGCCAGCAGCCACGACGGACAGTATAAGGATGGCTACACCTTC. The chain has TRBV3-1 and TRBJ1-2; D is perhaps TRBD1 (6 bases). Germline CDR1 is LGHDT and CDR2 is YNNKEL (reference sequence). Trimming cost V 3 bases and J 6 bases, with 17 bases left between them. The CDR3 runs to 15 residues.

V is TRBV5-1 and J is TRBJ2-1; D gene uncertain. V lost 6 bases and J lost 0, with 13 bases in between. The length of the CDR3 is 15 residues. Germline V gene sequence: CDR1 SGHRS, CDR2 YFSETQ. CDR3 sequence: CASNPDGYSYNEQFF. The CDR3 coding sequence is TGCGCCAGCAACCCGGACGGATACTCCTACAATGAGCAGTTCTTC.

The chain links TRBV14 to TRBJ2-1; TRBD2 is a possible D gene (5 bases). The germline gives CDR1 SGHDN, CDR2 FVKESK. The V gene lost 2 bases and the J gene lost 1 base, with 12 bases spanning the gap. CDR3 length: 16 amino acids. This chain's CDR3 is CASSQLDGKSYNEQFF. The CDR3 DNA reads as TGTGCCAGCAGCCAACTGGACGGGAAATCCTACAATGAGCAGTTCTTC.